This section outlines one T cell receptor beta chain sequence together with its context. Other DNA sequences in the same sample also yield this CDR3. The entry originates in a study of blood T cell repertoires in COVID-19. On the study more broadly: PBMCs, B-cell-depleted T cells, or T cells provided the cDNA or gDNA that made up the material.

In the original processing: Estimated nucleated cell counts came from reference gene primer amplification. Repertoires were generated with immunoSEQ multiplex PCR, while TCRdb's copy carries only in-frame clones and drops some. That table is the source of V, J and clone size, and D and trimming were worked out from the DNA. The sample has 200,000 to 250,000 clones, 84% seen once. The sequence was obtained from a woman between 50 and 59 years old with active or convalescent COVID-19. The sequencing input was peripheral blood.

The CDR3 loop is CASSRDRGTDTQYF. CDR3 bases: TGTGCCAGCAGTCGGGACAGGGGCACAGATACGCAGTATTTT. The V and J genes are TRBV2 and TRBJ2-3; 9 bases are a match to TRBD1. This CDR3 is 14 amino acids long. The V gene end was trimmed by 5 bases and the J gene end by 1 base; junction bases not matched to a gene: 1. CDR1 and CDR2 from the germline V gene are SNHLY and FYNNEI.